The 7 T cell receptor beta chains given below trace back to one sample, sequenced in a study of blood T cell repertoires in COVID-19. Using immunoSEQ multiplex PCR, the repertoire was profiled, and TCRdb retains in-frame clones only, with some absent. The sample holds 200,000 to 300,000 clones, approximately 80% seen once. Sequencing was performed on peripheral blood. These receptors were collected from a man aged 40-49 years who had recovered from COVID-19.

A few counts support this clone. The chain is built from TRBV11-3 and TRBJ2-7; 7 bases are a match to TRBD1. Germline V gives CDR1 SGHNT, CDR2 YENEEA. The CDR3 loop spans 13 amino acids. V lost 5 bases and J lost 3; bases outside the gene matches: 4. The CDR3 loop is CASSDRTGYEQYF. CDR3 DNA: TGTGCCAGCAGCGACCGGACAGGCTACGAGCAGTACTTC.

V usage is TRBV2 and J usage is TRBJ1-4; 7 bases map to TRBD1. The CDR3 totals 14 residues. Germline CDR1 reads SNHLY; CDR2 reads FYNNEI. V lost 5 bases and J lost 8; bases outside the gene matches: 8. The CDR3 bases are TGTGCCAGCAGTAGACAGGGTCCGGGAGAAAAACTGTTTTTT. Its protein product is CASSRQGPGEKLFF.

The table lists this clone with a few counts. The genes are TRBV7-2 and TRBJ2-3; D is possibly TRBD1 (5 bases). The CDR3 runs 17 residues. Germline V CDR1 and CDR2: SGHTA, FQGNSA. Between the trimmed V and J ends, which lost 1 base and 0 bases, there was a span of 14 bases. In nucleotides, the CDR3 is TGTGCCAGCAGCTTAGAAGCCCCGACAGCTAGCACAGATACGCAGTATTTT. This encodes CASSLEAPTASTDTQYF.

This chain uses TRBV4-1 with TRBJ1-4; D perhaps matches TRBD1 (6 bases). The CDR3 loop spans 16 amino acids. The germline V gene encodes CDR1 MGHRA and CDR2 YSYEKL. V was cut by 3 bases and J by 8 bases, with 19 bases left in between. CDR3 in amino acids: CASSHNRRGGAEKLFF. The DNA of the CDR3 is TGCGCCAGCAGCCATAACAGGCGGGGGGGCGCGGAAAAACTGTTTTTT.

This clone was observed a handful of times. This sequence joins TRBV27 and TRBJ2-4, with TRBD2 matching 8 bases. Germline CDR1 MNHEY, CDR2 SMNVEV (reference sequence). The CDR3 sequence is 13 residues long. Trimming removed 6 bases from V and 16 bases from J; junction bases left unmatched: 14. The DNA of the CDR3 is TGTGCCAGCAGCGGGAGGCGGGGGGTGAGTTTATACTTC. Translated: CASSGRRGVSLYF.

The gene calls are TRBV3-1 (or the pseudogene TRBV3-2) and TRBJ2-7, with 10 bases that match TRBD2. Unmatched junction bases numbered 9, after V lost 4 bases and J lost 6 bases. The CDR3 has 15 residues. Per the germline V gene, CDR1 is LGHDT and CDR2 is YNNKEL (reference sequence). The CDR3 here is CASSPRGTSEVEQYF. CDR3 DNA: TGTGCCAGCAGCCCTCGCGGGACTAGCGAGGTCGAGCAGTACTTC.

The chain links TRBV7-2 to TRBJ2-4; 12 bases map to TRBD2. This CDR3 has 15 residues. The junction had 5 bases not matched to a gene; V was cut back by 2 bases and J by 9 bases. CDR1 SGHTA and CDR2 FQGNSA come from the germline V gene. This CDR3 is CASSLLAGGPIIQYF. CDR3 nucleotides: TGTGCCAGCAGCTTACTAGCGGGAGGGCCGATCATTCAGTACTTC.